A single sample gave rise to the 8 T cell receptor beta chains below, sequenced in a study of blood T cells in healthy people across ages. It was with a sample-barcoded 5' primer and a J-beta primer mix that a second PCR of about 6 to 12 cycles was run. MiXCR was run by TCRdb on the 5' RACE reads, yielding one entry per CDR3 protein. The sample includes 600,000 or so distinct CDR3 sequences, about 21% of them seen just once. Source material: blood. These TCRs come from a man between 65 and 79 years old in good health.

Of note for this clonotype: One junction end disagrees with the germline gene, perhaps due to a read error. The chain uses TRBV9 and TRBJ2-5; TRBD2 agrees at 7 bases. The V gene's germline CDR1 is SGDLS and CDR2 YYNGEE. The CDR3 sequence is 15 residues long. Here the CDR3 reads CARSVGLAAQETQYF. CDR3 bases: TGTGCCCGCAGCGTAGGGCTAGCGGCTCAAGAGACCCAGTACTTC.

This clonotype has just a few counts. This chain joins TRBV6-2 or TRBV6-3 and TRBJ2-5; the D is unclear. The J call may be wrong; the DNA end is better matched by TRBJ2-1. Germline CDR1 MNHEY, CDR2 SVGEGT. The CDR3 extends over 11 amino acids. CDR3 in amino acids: CASEGGLGQFF. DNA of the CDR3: TGTGCCAGCGAAGGCGGTTTGGGGCAGTTCTTC.

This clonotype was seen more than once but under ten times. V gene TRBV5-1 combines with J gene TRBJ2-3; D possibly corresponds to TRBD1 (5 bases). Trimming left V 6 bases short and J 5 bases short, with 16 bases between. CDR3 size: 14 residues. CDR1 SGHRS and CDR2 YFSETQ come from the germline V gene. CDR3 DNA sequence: TGCGCCAGCACCCAGGGAAGGGATTTAGATACGCAGTATTTT. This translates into CASTQGRDLDTQYF.

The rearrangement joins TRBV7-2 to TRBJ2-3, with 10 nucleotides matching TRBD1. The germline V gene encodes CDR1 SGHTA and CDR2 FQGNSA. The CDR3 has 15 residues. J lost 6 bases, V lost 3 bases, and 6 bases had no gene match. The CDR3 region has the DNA TGTGCCAGCAGCTTCCGGGACAGGGGTCTTGATACGCAGTATTTT. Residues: CASSFRDRGLDTQYF.

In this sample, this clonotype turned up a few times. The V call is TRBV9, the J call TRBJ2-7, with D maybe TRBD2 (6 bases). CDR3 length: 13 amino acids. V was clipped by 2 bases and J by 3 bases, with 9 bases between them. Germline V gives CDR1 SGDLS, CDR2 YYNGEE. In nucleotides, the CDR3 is TGTGCCAGCAGCGTGCAGGGAGGCTACGAGCAGTACTTC. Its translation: CASSVQGGYEQYF.

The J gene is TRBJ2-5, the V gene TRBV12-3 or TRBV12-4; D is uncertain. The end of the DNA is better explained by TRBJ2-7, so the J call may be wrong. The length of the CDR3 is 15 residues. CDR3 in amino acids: CASSLVGSLPHEQYF. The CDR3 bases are TGTGCCAGCAGTTTGGTGGGGTCTCTGCCCCACGAGCAGTACTTC.

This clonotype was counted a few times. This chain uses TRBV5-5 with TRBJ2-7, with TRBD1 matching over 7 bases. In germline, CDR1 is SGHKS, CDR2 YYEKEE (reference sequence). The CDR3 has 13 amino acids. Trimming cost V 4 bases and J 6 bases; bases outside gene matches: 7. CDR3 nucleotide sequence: TGTGCCAGCAGCCTGAAGGCAGGGGGCGAGCAGTACTTC. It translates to CASSLKAGGEQYF.

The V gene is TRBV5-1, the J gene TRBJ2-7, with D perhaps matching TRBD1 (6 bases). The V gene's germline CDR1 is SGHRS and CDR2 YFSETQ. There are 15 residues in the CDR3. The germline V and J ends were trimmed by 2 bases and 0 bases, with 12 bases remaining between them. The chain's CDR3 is CASSFTGSNSYEQYF. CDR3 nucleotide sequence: TGCGCCAGCAGCTTTACAGGGTCGAACTCCTACGAGCAGTACTTC.